This T cell receptor beta chain was recorded in a study of CD8 T cells in Susac syndrome. Study-level background: Patients with Susac syndrome, at blood draw, were therapy-naive, on corticosteroids, or on intravenous immunoglobulin alone. Study-level findings and limits: Where Susac syndrome CD4+ T cell repertoires were concerned, no clonal expansion was evident.

As for this clonotype: No antigen is known for it.

With random hexamers, reverse transcription was performed on roughly 0.45 to 1 ug of RNA. A single record per CDR3 protein comes from TCRdb applying MiXCR to the immunoSEQ multiplex PCR reads. The table records around 150,000 distinct CDR3 sequences, 95% of them present only once. Germline-derived CDR1 and CDR2 are GTSNPN and SVGIG (reference sequence). V lost 5 bases to trimming and J lost 7 bases, with 12 bases between them. CDR3 size: 11 residues. Patients with Susac syndrome met the recently defined diagnostic criteria for definite or probable disease. The authors negatively isolated CD8+ and CD4+ T cells and FACS-enriched TEMRA cells.

This sequence was found in a human donor with Susac syndrome. This chain connects TRBV30 to TRBJ2-7; tentatively, D is TRBD2 (6 bases). Sequencing was done on a sample of CD4+ T cells from PBMCs. The CDR3 DNA follows: TGTGCCTGGGGGAGGCCGGCAGAGCAGTACTTC. Its protein is CAWGRPAEQYF.